This T cell receptor (delta chain) was documented in a study of Vδ1+ human thymocytes. Thymocytes were sorted as CD3+ TCRVdelta1+ TCRVdelta2- after alphabeta T cell depletion. Extracted RNA was reverse transcribed into cDNA. Pooled V-gene forward primers with one constant-region reverse primer generated the CDR3 amplicons by multiplex PCR. TCRdb applied CATT to the multiplex PCR reads for clone calling. The data contain 23,000 or so delta-chain clones, 7.4% of them singletons. This clone was seen only a few times. Its antigen is not identified. Study-wide findings and caveats: Thymic delta-chain repertoires held about 20% Vdelta2 sequences and few Vdelta3, despite high sort purity. Thymic TRG and TRD repertoires appeared highly polyclonal, with Gaussian CDR3 length distributions. Bulk data may be misread because of unexpected Vdelta2 sequences.

Germline lookup yields CDR1 TSWWSYY and CDR2 QGS. The CDR3 is 22 residues long. V shed 3 bases and J 1 base; nucleotides not matched to a gene: 23. The V gene is TRDV1, the J gene TRDJ1, with 10 bases identical to TRDD3. This receptor was obtained from a girl less than two years old who had congenital heart surgery. What was sequenced was Vdelta1+ gamma-delta thymocytes from the thymus. The sample's subset: FACS-sorted CD3+ TCRalphabeta- TCRVdelta1+ TCRVdelta2- thymocytes. CDR3 in amino acids: CALGESCPATGGSVSFTDKLIF. As DNA, the CDR3 is TGTGCTCTTGGGGAGTCGTGTCCAGCTACTGGGGGATCCGTCTCCTTCACCGATAAACTCATCTTT.